The count of the clone carrying this TCR beta chain is one. In germline, CDR1 is LNHDA, CDR2 SQIVND (reference sequence). Trimming took 4 bases from V and 4 from J, leaving 10 bases between them. CDR3 length: 13 residues. These data originate in a study of control samples from healthy donors and cancer patients. Repertoires were generated with immunoSEQ multiplex PCR, while TCRdb's copy carries only in-frame clones and drops some. The sample has 74,000 or so clones, around nine tenths seen once; the top ten hold about 7.1%. Specimen: blood. The receptor's source is a man in his forties or fifties in good health. V is TRBV19 and J is TRBJ1-1; D not certain. The CDR3 protein is CASSNTAVTEAFF. Written as DNA, the CDR3 is TGTGCCAGTAGTAATACAGCGGTCACTGAAGCTTTCTTT. Supplemented by reference TRBV19 and TRBJ1-1, the full variable domain reads DGGITQSPKYLFRKEGQNVTLSCEQNLNHDAMYWYRQDPGQGLRLIYYSQIVNDFQKGDIAEGYSVSREKKESFPLTVTSAQKNPTAFYLCASSNTAVTEAFFGQGTRLTVV.